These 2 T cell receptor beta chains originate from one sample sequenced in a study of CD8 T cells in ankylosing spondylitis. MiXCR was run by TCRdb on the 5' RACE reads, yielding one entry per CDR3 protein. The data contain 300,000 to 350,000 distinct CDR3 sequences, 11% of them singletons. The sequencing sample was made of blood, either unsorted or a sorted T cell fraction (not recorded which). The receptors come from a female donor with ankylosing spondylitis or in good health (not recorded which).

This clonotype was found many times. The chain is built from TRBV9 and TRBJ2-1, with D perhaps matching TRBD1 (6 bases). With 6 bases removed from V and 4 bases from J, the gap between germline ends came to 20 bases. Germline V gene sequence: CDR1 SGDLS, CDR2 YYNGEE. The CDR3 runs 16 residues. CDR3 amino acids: CASTRGRGQRYNEQFF. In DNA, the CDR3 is TGTGCCAGCACCAGAGGACGGGGACAAAGGTACAATGAGCAGTTCTTC. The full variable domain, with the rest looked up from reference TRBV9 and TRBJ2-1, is DSGVTQTPKHLITATGQRVTLRCSPRSGDLSVYWYQQSLDQGLQFLIQYYNGEERAKGNILERFSAQQFPDLHSELNLSSLELGDSALYFCASTRGRGQRYNEQFFGPGTRLTVL.

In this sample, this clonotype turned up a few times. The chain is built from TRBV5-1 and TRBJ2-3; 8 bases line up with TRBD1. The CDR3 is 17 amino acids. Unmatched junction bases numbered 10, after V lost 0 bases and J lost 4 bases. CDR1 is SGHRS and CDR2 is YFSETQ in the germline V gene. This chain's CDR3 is CASSLGRQGAPPDTQYF. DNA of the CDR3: TGCGCCAGCAGCTTGGGTCGGCAGGGGGCGCCCCCAGATACGCAGTATTTT.